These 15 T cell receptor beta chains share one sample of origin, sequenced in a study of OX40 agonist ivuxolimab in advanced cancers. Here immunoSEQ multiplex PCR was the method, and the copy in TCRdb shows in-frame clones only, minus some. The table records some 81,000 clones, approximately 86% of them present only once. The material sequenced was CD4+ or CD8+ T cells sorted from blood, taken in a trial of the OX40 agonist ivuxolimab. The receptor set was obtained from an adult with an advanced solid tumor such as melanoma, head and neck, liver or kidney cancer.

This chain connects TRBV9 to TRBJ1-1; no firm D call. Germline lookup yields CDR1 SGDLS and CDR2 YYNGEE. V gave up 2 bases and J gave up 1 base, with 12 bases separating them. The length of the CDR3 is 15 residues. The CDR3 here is CASSVSPSENTEAFF. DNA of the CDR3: TGTGCCAGCAGCGTTTCTCCGAGTGAGAACACTGAAGCTTTCTTT.

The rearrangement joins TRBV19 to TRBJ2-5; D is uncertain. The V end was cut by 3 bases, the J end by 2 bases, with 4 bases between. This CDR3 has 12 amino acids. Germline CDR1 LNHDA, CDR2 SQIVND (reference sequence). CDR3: CASSIWQETQYF. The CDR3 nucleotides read TGTGCCAGTAGTATCTGGCAAGAGACCCAGTACTTC. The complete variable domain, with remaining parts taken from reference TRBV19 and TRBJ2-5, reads DGGITQSPKYLFRKEGQNVTLSCEQNLNHDAMYWYRQDPGQGLRLIYYSQIVNDFQKGDIAEGYSVSREKKESFPLTVTSAQKNPTAFYLCASSIWQETQYFGPGTRLLVL.

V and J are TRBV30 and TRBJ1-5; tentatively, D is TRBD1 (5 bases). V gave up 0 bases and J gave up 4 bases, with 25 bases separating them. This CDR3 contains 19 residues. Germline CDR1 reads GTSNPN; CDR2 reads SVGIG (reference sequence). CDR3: CAWSVHSDTLRRLNQPQHF. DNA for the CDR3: TGTGCCTGGAGTGTACATTCGGACACGCTGCGTCGGTTGAATCAGCCCCAGCATTTT.

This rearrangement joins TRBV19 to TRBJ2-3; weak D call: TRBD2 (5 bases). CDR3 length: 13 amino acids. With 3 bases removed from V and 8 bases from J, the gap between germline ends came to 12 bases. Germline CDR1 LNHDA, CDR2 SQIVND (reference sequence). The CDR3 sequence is CASSIGESGTQYF. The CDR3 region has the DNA TGTGCCAGTAGTATTGGGGAGAGCGGTACGCAGTATTTT.

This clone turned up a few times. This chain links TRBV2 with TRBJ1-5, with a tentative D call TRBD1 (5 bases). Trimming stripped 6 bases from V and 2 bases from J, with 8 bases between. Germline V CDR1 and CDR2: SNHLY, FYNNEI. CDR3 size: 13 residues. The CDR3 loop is CASRGDGNQPQHF. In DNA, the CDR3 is TGTGCCAGCAGGGGGGATGGCAATCAGCCCCAGCATTTT.

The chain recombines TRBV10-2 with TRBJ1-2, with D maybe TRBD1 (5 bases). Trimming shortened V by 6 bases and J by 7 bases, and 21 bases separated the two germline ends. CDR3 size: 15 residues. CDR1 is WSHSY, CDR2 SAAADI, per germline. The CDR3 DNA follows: TGCGCCAGCAGCCCGACCGGGACGGAGTACGGTGGCTACACCTTC. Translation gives CASSPTGTEYGGYTF.

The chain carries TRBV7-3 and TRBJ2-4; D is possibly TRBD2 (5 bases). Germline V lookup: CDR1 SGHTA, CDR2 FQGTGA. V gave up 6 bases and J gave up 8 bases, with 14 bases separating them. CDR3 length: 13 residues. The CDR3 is CASSSNPGDIQYF. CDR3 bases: TGTGCCAGCAGTTCTAATCCCGGGGACATTCAGTACTTC.

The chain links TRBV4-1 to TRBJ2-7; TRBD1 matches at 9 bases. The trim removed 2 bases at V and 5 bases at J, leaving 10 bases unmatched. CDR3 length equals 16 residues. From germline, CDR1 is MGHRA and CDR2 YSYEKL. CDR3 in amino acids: CASSQSLGTGFNEQYF. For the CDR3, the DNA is TGCGCCAGCAGCCAAAGCTTGGGGACAGGGTTCAACGAGCAGTACTTC.

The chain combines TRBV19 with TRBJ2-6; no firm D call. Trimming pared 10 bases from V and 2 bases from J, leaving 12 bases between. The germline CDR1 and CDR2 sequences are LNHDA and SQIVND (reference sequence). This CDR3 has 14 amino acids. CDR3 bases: TGTGCCACCCTGCGATCTCCTGGGGCCAACGTCCTGACTTTC. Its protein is CATLRSPGANVLTF.

CDR3 sequence: CASSPPRDRARPQHF. CDR3 bases: TGTGCCAGTAGCCCTCCCCGGGACAGGGCTCGGCCCCAGCATTTT. The chain couples TRBV19 to TRBJ1-5; 9 nucleotides line up with TRBD1. There are 15 residues in the CDR3. Germline values: CDR1 LNHDA, CDR2 SQIVND (reference sequence). The junction had 12 bases not matched to a gene; V was cut back by 6 bases and J by 9 bases.

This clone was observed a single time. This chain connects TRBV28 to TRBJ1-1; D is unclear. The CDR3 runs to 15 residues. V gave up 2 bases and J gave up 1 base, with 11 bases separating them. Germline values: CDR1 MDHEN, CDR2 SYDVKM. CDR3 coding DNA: TGTGCCAGCAGTTTAACAAACGGGAGGAACACTGAAGCTTTCTTT. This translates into CASSLTNGRNTEAFF.

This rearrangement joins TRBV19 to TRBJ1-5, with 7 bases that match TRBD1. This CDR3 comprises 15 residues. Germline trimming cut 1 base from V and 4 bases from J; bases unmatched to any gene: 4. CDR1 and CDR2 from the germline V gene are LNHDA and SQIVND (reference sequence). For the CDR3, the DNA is TGTGCCAGTAGTATAGGCAGACAGGGAAATCAGCCCCAGCATTTT. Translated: CASSIGRQGNQPQHF. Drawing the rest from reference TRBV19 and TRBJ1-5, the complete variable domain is DGGITQSPKYLFRKEGQNVTLSCEQNLNHDAMYWYRQDPGQGLRLIYYSQIVNDFQKGDIAEGYSVSREKKESFPLTVTSAQKNPTAFYLCASSIGRQGNQPQHFGDGTRLSIL.

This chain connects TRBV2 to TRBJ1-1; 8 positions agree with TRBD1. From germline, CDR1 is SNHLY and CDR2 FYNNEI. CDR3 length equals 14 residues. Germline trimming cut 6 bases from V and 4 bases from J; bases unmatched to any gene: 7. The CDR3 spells CASSLNRGGTEAFF. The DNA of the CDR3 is TGTGCCAGCAGCTTAAACAGGGGGGGCACTGAAGCTTTCTTT.

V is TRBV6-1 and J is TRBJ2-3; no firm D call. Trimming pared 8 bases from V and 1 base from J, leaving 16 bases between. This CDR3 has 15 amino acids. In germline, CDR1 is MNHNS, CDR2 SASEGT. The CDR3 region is CASLKQSYGTDTQYF. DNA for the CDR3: TGTGCCAGCTTAAAGCAAAGTTACGGCACAGATACGCAGTATTTT.

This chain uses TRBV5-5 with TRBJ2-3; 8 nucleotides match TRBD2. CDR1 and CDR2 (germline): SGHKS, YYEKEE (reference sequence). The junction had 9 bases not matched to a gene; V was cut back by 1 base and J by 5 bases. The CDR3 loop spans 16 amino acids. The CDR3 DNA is TGTGCCAGCAGCTTGCGGGGGGGCCTACTAGGAGATACGCAGTATTTT. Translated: CASSLRGGLLGDTQYF.